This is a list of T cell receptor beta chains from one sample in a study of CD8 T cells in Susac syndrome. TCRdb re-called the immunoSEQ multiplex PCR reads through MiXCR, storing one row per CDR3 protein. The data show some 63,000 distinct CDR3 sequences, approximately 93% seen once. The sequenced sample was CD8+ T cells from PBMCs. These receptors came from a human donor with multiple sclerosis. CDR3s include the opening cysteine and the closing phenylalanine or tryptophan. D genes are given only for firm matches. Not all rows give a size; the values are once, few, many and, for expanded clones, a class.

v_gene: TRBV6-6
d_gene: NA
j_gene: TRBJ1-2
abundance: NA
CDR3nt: TGTGCCAGCGGCCTTAGGGATGGCTACACCTTC
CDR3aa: CASGLRDGYTF

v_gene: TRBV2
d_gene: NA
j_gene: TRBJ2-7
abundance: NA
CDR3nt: TGTGCCAGCAGTGAAGGTCACTCCGACATCTACGAGCAGTACTTC
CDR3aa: CASSEGHSDIYEQYF

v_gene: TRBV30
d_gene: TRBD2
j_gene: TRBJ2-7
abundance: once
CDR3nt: TGTGCCTGGAGTAGCGGGGTAACCTACGAGCAGTACTTC
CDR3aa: CAWSSGVTYEQYF

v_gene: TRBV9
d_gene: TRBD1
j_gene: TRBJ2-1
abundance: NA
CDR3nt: TGTGCCAGCAGCGCTCGGACAGGGAACTATGAGCAGTTCTTC
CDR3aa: CASSARTGNYEQFF

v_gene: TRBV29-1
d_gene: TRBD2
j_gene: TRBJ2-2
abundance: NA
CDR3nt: TGCAGCGCCTTGGGACTAGCCCTCGGAGGCGGGGAGCTGTTTTTT
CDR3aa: CSALGLALGGGELFF

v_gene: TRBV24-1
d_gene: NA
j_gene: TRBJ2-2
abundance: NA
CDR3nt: TGTGCCACCAGTAGAAAAACAGGGATTGATAACACCGGGGAGCTGTTTTTT
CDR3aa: CATSRKTGIDNTGELFF

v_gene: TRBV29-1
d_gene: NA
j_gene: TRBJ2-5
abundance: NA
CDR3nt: TGCAGCGTCGAACAAGAGACCCAGTACTTC
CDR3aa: CSVEQETQYF

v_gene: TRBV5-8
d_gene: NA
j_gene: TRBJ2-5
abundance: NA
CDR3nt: TGTGCCAGCAGCTTTGTATCAACCGGACTACAAGGAGAGACCCAGTACTTC
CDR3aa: CASSFVSTGLQGETQYF

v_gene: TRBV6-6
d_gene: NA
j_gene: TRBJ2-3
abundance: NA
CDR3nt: TGTGCCAGCAGTTCCGGGACCACCACAGATACGCAGTATTTT
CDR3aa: CASSSGTTTDTQYF

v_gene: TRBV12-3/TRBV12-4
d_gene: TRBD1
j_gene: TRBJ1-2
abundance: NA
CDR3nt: TGTGCCAGCAGCACTGGAGTGGACAGGGGCTTTGGCTACACCTTC
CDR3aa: CASSTGVDRGFGYTF

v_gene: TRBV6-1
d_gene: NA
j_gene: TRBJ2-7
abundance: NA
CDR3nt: TGTGCCATCATTCTAGGGGCTGGCGAGCAGTACTTC
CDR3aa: CAIILGAGEQYF

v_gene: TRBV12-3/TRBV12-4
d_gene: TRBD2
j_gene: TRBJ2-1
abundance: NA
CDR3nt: TGTGCTCTGAAGCTAGCGGGAAATGAGCAGTTCTTC
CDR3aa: CALKLAGNEQFF

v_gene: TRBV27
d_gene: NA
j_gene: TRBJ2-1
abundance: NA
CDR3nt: TGTGCCAGCAGCTTACAGGGCTTCTCAAGGAATGAGCAGTTCTTC
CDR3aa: CASSLQGFSRNEQFF

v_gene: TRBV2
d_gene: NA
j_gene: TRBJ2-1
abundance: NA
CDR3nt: TGTGCCAGCAGTGAGCGGGCTAGCATAAATGAGCAGTTCTTC
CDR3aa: CASSERASINEQFF

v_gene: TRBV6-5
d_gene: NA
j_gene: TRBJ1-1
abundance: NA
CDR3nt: TGTGCCAGCAGTAACATGAGGCAGTTGAACACTGAAGCTTTCTTT
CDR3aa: CASSNMRQLNTEAFF

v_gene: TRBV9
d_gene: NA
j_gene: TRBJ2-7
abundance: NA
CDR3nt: TGTGCCAGCAGCGTAGAGGACGGTAACTACGAGCAGTACTTC
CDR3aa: CASSVEDGNYEQYF

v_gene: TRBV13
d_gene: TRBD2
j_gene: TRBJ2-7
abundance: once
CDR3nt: TGTGCCAGCAGCCCCAGACTAGCGGGGTCCCGGGACGAGCAGTACTTC
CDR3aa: CASSPRLAGSRDEQYF

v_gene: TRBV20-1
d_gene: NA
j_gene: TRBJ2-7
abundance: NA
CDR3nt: TGCAGTGCTAGAGATATAGGGGGGCTCGACGAGCAGTACTTC
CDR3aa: CSARDIGGLDEQYF

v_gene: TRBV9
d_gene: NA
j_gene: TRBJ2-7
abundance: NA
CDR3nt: TGTGCCAGCAGCGTAGTGGAGGGGGCGCCCCCCTACGAGCAGTACTTC
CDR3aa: CASSVVEGAPPYEQYF

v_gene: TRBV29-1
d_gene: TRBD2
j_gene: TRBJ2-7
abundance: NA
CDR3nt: TGCAGCGTTGAAGATTGGGCTAGCGGGACCCCCTACGAGCAGTACTTC
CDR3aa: CSVEDWASGTPYEQYF

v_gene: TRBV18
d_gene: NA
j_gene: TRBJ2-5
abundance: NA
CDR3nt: TGTGCCAGCTCACCAGCGGGGAAGAGAGAGACCCAGTACTTC
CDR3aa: CASSPAGKRETQYF

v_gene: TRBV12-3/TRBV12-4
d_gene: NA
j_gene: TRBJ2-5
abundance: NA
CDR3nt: TGTGCCAGCAGTCCAGCTCCAGGAGAGACCCAGTACTTC
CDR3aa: CASSPAPGETQYF

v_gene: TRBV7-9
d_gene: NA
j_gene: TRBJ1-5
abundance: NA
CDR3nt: TGTGCCAGCAGCCGAGGAGTTCAGCCCCAGCATTTT
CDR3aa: CASSRGVQPQHF

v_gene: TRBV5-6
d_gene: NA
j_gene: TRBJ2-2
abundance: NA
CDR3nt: TGTGCCAGCAGCTTCGGGGACACTCGTGGCACCGGGGAGCTGTTTTTT
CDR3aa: CASSFGDTRGTGELFF

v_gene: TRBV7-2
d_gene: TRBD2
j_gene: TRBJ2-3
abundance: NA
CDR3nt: TGTGCCAGCAGCTTACCGACTAGCGGGGGGCCAGATACGCAGTATTTT
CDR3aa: CASSLPTSGGPDTQYF

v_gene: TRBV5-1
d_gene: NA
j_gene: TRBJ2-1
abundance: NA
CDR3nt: TGCGCCAGCAGCTTGGCCCGGAATGAGCAGTTCTTC
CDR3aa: CASSLARNEQFF

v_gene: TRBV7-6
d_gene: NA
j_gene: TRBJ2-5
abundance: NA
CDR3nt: TGTGCCAGCAGCGATCTTACAGGGCTCCAAGAGACCCAGTACTTC
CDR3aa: CASSDLTGLQETQYF

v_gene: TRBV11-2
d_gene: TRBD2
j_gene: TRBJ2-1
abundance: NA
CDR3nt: TGTGCCAGCAGCACCCCGTGGGCTAGCGGGAGGGACAATGAGCAGTTCTTC
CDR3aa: CASSTPWASGRDNEQFF

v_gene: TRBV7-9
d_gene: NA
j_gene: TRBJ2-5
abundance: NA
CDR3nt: TGTGCCAGCAGCCCAAGGACCCCGCCGTTTGAGACCCAGTACTTC
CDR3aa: CASSPRTPPFETQYF

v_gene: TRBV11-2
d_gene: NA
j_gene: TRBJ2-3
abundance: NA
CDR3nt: TGTGCCAGCAGCTTAGCCCCGGAGGGGGAAGATACGCAGTATTTT
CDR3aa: CASSLAPEGEDTQYF

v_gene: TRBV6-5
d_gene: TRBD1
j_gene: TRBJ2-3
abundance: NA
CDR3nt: TGTGCCAGCAGTTACTCAGGGGGCCTTTTACCGGATACGCAGTATTTT
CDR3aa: CASSYSGGLLPDTQYF

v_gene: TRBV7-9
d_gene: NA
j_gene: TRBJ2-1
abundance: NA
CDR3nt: TGTGCCAGCAGCCGCAGGGGCTACAATGAGCAGTTCTTC
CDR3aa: CASSRRGYNEQFF

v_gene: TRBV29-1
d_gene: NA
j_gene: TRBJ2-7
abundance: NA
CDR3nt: TGCAGCGCCTTGCAACAGCCAGGCTCCTACGAGCAGTACTTC
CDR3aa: CSALQQPGSYEQYF

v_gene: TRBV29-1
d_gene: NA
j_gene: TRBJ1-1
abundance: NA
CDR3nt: TGCAGCGTCCAACGGGCGGAGAACACTGAAGCTTTCTTT
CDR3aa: CSVQRAENTEAFF

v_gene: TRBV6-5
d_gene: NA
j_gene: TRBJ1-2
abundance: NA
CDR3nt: TGTGCCAGCAGTTACTCCCAGACCTCACACTATGGCTACACCTTC
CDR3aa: CASSYSQTSHYGYTF

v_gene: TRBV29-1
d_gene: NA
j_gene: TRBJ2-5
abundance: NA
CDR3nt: TGCAGCGTTGATGGGCAGTTAGAGACCCAGTACTTC
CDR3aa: CSVDGQLETQYF

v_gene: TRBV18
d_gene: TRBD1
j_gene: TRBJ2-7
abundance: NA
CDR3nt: TGTGCCAGCTCACCGGACAGGTTTTCCTACGAGCAGTACTTC
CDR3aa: CASSPDRFSYEQYF

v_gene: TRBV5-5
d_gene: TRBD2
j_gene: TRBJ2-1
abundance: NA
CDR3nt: TGTGCCAGCAGCCCGACCCAAGCTAGCGGTTGGGCGGGGTATGAGCAGTTCTTC
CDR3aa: CASSPTQASGWAGYEQFF

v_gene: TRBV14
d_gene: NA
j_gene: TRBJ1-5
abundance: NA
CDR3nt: TGTGCCAGCAGCCAAGGCCAGGGTGGACAGCCCCAGCATTTT
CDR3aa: CASSQGQGGQPQHF

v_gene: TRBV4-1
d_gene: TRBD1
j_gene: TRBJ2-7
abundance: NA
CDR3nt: TGCGCCAGCAGCCAAGAGGGGACAGGGAACGACGAGCAGTACTTC
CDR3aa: CASSQEGTGNDEQYF

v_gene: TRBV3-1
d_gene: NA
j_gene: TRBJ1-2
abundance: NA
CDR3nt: TGTGCCAGCAGCCAAGATTCCCTGGGGGATGGCTACACCTTC
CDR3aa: CASSQDSLGDGYTF

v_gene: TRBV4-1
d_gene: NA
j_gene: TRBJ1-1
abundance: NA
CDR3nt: TGCGCCAGCAGCCAAGAGCAGGGAGTCCCCCACACTGAAGCTTTCTTT
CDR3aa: CASSQEQGVPHTEAFF

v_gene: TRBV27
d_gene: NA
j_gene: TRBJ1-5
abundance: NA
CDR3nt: TGTGCCAGCAGTTTACTGGTGGGTCAGCCCCAGCATTTT
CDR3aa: CASSLLVGQPQHF

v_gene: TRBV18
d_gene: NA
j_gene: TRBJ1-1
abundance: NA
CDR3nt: TGTGCCAGCTCACCAGGGGAATGGTACACTGAAGCTTTCTTT
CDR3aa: CASSPGEWYTEAFF

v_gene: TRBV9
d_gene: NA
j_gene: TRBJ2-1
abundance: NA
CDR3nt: TGTGCCAGCAGCCCCCTTAGGGTGGCCACCTACAATGAGCAGTTCTTC
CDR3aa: CASSPLRVATYNEQFF

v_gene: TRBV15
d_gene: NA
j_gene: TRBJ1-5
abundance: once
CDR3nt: TGTGCCACCAGCAGTACCAGGGGAAATCAGCCCCAGCATTTT
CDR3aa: CATSSTRGNQPQHF

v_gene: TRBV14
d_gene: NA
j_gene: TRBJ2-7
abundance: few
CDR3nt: TGTGCCAGCAGCCAAAGAAGACAGGCCTACGAGCAGTACTTC
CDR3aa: CASSQRRQAYEQYF

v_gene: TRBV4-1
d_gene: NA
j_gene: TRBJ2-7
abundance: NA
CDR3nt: TGCGCCAGCAGCCAAGAGGCCCGTTCCGGGACCTTCCGCTACGAGCAGTACTTC
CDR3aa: CASSQEARSGTFRYEQYF

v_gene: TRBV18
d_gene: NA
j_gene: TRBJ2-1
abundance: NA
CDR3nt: TGTGCCAGCTCGCCGCCGGGGACCTTAGGGGATGGGGAGCAGTTCTTC
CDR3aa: CASSPPGTLGDGEQFF

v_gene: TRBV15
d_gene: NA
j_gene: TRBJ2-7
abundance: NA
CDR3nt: TGTGCCACCAGCAGGGACGGCCAACCCTACGAGCAGTACTTC
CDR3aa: CATSRDGQPYEQYF

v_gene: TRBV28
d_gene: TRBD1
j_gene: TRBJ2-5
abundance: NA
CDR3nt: TGTGCCAGCAGTTCACCAGGGACAGGAGAAGAGACCCAGTACTTC
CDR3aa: CASSSPGTGEETQYF

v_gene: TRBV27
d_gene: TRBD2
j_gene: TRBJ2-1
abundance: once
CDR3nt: TGTGCCACCCGGGGGGATGGATCAGTCATAACGTGGCAGTTCTTC
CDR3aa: CATRGDGSVITWQFF

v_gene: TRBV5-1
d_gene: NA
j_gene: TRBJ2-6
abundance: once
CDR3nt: TGCGCCAGCAGCTTGGGGGCAGGCCTGACTTTC
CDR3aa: CASSLGAGLTF

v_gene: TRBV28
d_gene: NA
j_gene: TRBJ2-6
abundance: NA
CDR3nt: TGTGCCAGCACCCCGACCGAGGAAGGGCTCTCTGGGGCCAACGTCCTGACTTTC
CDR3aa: CASTPTEEGLSGANVLTF

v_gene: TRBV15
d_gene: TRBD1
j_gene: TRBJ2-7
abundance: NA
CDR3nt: TGTGCCACCAGTTTCGATGACAGGGGCGAGCAGTACTTC
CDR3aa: CATSFDDRGEQYF

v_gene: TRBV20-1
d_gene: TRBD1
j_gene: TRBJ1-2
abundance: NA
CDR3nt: TGCAGTGCTTTAACAGGGGGCAGCTATGGCTACACCTTC
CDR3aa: CSALTGGSYGYTF

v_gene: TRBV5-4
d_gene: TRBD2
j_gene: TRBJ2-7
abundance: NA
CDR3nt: TGTGCCAGCAGCTTGTACAGCGGGGGGACCCACGAGCAGTACTTC
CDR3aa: CASSLYSGGTHEQYF

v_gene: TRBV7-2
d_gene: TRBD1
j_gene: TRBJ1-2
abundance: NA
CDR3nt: TGTGCCAGCAGCGAGCGGGACAGGTTCAACTATGGCTACACCTTC
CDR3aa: CASSERDRFNYGYTF